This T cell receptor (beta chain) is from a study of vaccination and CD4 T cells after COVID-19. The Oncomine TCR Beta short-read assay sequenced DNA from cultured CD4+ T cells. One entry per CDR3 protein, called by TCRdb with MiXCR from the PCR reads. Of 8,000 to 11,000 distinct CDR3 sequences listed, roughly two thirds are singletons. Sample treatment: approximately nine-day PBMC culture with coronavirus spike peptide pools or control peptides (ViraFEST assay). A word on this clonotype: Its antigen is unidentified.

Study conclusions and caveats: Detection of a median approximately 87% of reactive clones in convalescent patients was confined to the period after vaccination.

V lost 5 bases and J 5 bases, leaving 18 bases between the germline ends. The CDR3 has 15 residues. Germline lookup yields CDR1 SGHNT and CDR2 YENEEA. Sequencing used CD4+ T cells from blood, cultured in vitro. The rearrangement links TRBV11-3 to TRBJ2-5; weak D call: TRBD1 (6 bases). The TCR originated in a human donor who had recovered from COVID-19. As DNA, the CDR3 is TGTGCCAGCAGCCCGACCAGGGGTCGAGAGGAGACCCAGTACTTC. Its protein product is CASSPTRGREETQYF. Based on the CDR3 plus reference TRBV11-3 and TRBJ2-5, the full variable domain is EAGVVQSPRYKIIEKKQPVAFWCNPISGHNTLYWYLQNLGQGPELLIRYENEEAVDDSQLPKDRFSAERLKGVDSTLKIQPAELGDSAVYLCASSPTRGREETQYFGPGTRLLVL.